The following is a T cell receptor beta chain sequence with its context. The germline V gene encodes CDR1 SGHRS and CDR2 YFSETQ. CDR3 length equals 13 residues. Trimming removed 4 bases at V and 5 bases at J, with 12 bases between. This entry belongs to a study of OX40 agonist ivuxolimab in advanced cancers. Profiled with immunoSEQ multiplex PCR; TCRdb holds only in-frame clones, not every one. The sample shows about 40,000 clones, roughly 80% of them seen only once. The TCR sequence derives from an adult with an advanced solid tumor such as melanoma, head and neck, liver or kidney cancer. Sequenced here: CD4+ or CD8+ T cells sorted from blood, sampled in a trial of the OX40 agonist ivuxolimab. The chain combines TRBV5-1 with TRBJ2-5, with a possible D match to TRBD1 (6 bases). The CDR3, as DNA: TGCGCCAGCAGCCCACAGGGCAGGGAGACCCAGTACTTC. Encoded protein: CASSPQGRETQYF.